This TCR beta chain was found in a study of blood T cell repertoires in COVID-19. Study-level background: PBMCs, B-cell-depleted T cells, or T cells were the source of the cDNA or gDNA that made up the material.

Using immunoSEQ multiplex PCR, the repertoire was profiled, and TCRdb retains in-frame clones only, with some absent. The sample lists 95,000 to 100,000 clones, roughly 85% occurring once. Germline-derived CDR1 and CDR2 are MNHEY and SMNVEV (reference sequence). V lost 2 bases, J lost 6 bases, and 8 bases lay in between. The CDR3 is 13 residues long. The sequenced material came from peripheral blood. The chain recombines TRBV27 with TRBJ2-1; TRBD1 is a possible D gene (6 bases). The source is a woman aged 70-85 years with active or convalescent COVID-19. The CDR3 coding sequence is TGTGCCAGCAGTTTACGAGGGGGCAATGAGCAGTTCTTC. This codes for CASSLRGGNEQFF.